This T cell receptor (beta chain) was retrieved from a study of OX40 agonist ivuxolimab in advanced cancers. General study findings and limits: The mean number of expanded clones was higher in CD8+ T cells than in CD4+. Clonal expansion was seen in CD4+ and CD8+ blood T cells by week 6 at 0.1 to 3.0 mg/kg.

The method was immunoSEQ multiplex PCR; TCRdb's version includes in-frame clones alone and lacks a portion of them. The data hold approximately 58,000 clones, with 80% to 90% observed a single time. For this clone: The target antigen is unknown.

This CDR3 is built from 11 residues. V was cut by 6 bases and J by 5 bases, with 11 bases left in between. Germline values: CDR1 SQVTM, CDR2 ANQGSEA. Patients who had autoimmune disease history or got systemic immunosuppression were left out. At baseline, cycle 4 day 1, and cycle 7 day 1, blood was sampled. This specimen consisted of CD4+ or CD8+ T cells sorted from blood, obtained in a trial of the OX40 agonist ivuxolimab. The chain uses TRBV29-1 and TRBJ2-7; D is uncertain. The receptor comes from an adult with an advanced solid tumor such as melanoma, head and neck, liver or kidney cancer. The CDR3 DNA sequence: TGCAGCGTCCGGGTTTGGGACGAGCAGTACTTC. Translation: CSVRVWDEQYF.